The present entry profiles one TCR beta chain with its context. The source of the sample is a study of identical twins. TCRdb itself ran the 5' RACE reads through MiXCR, one entry per CDR3 protein. Among about 720,000 distinct CDR3 sequences listed, about 18% were seen once. There are 13 residues in the CDR3. Trimming shortened V by 7 bases and J by 5 bases, and 14 bases separated the two germline ends. Looked up from germline, CDR1 is ENHRY and CDR2 is SYGVKD. These data also featured in a second study, about T cells expressing NK-cell markers.

The sequencing sample was made of PBMCs. V gene TRBV10-3 combines with J gene TRBJ1-2, with D perhaps TRBD1 (5 bases). The TCR was taken from a woman aged 18-29 years in good health. The CDR3 sequence is CAINLGVLYGYTF. The DNA for the CDR3 is TGTGCCATCAATTTGGGGGTCTTATATGGCTACACCTTC.